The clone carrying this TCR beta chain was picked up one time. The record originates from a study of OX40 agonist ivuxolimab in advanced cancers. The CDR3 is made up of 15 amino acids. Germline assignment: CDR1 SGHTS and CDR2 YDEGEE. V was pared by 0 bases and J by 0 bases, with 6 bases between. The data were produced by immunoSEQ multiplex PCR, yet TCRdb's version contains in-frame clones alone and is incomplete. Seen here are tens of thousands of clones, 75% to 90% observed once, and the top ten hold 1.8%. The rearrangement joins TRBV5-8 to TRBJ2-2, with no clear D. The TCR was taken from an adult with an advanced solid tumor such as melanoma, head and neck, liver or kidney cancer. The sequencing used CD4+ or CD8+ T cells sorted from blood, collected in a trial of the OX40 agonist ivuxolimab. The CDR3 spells CASSLGAPNTGELFF. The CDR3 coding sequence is TGTGCCAGCAGCTTGGGGGCCCCGAACACCGGGGAGCTGTTTTTT.